These 26 T cell receptor beta chains were all obtained from the same sample, sequenced in a study of monozygotic twins with inflammatory bowel disease. TCRdb reprocessed the 5' RACE reads and stores each CDR3 protein as one record, lacking DNA. This listing includes about 210,000 distinct CDR3 sequences. Sequenced input: blood. The receptors here all came from a human donor with ulcerative colitis or Crohn's disease, or a healthy co-twin of an affected twin (not recorded which).

V is TRBV11-2 and J is TRBJ1-6; as DNA is missing, the TRBD1 call by TCRdb cannot be tested. From germline, CDR1 is SGHAT and CDR2 FQNNGV. The CDR3 covers 14 residues. The CDR3 here is CASSFNPGDSPLHF. Together with reference TRBV11-2 and TRBJ1-6, the CDR3 gives the full variable domain: EAGVAQSPRYKIIEKRQSVAFWCNPISGHATLYWYQQILGQGPKLLIQFQNNGVVDDSQLPKDRFSAERLKGVDSTLKIQPAKLEDSAVYLCASSFNPGDSPLHFGNGTRLTVT.

The chain is built from TRBV7-9 and TRBJ1-1; TCRdb indicates TRBD1, and absent DNA this call remains unverified. The CDR3 spans 12 residues. Germline CDR1 SEHNR, CDR2 FQNEAQ (reference sequence). The CDR3 reads CASSEGQAEAFF.

This chain connects TRBV12-3 or TRBV12-4 to TRBJ2-7. The CDR3 consists of 15 residues. The CDR3 sequence is CASSPLLVGSYEQYF.

The chain's CDR3 is CASPPDRASDEKLFF. The chain carries TRBV27 and TRBJ1-4; absent DNA, TCRdb's TRBD1 call cannot be checked. The CDR3 is 15 residues long. CDR1 MNHEY and CDR2 SMNVEV come from the germline V gene (reference sequence).

This chain joins TRBV7-9 and TRBJ1-4; TCRdb outputs TRBD1, but without DNA this stays unchecked. CDR1 and CDR2 (germline): SEHNR, FQNEAQ (reference sequence). The CDR3 has 15 residues. The chain's CDR3 is CASSKGQGLNEKLFF.

The chain joins TRBV6-5 to TRBJ1-1. Germline V gene sequence: CDR1 MNHEY, CDR2 SVGAGI. CDR3 length: 16 amino acids. CDR3: CASSYSTGLGNTEAFF.

The chain joins TRBV5-1 to TRBJ2-7; TCRdb picks TRBD1, but there is no DNA to check that call. This CDR3 has 16 residues. Germline V gene lookup returns CDR1 SGHRS and CDR2 YFSETQ. The CDR3 loop reads CASSPSPGQGAYEQYF.

The chain has TRBV5-1 and TRBJ2-1; absent DNA, TCRdb's TRBD1 call cannot be checked. The CDR3 has 15 amino acids. The germline V gene encodes CDR1 SGHRS and CDR2 YFSETQ. This CDR3 is CASSVGQGGMNEQFF.

The V gene is TRBV6-2 or TRBV6-3, the J gene TRBJ2-7. This CDR3 is built from 13 residues. Germline V gene lookup returns CDR1 MNHEY and CDR2 SVGEGT. The CDR3 loop is CASSKQGIHEQYF.

This CDR3 reads CSGTGRGIQPQHF. The rearrangement links TRBV29-1 to TRBJ1-5; TCRdb lists TRBD1, though no DNA is available to test this call. Germline V gene lookup returns CDR1 SQVTM and CDR2 ANQGSEA. The CDR3 runs 13 residues.

The chain joins TRBV19 to TRBJ2-7. Germline assignment: CDR1 LNHDA and CDR2 SQIVND (reference sequence). The CDR3 is 14 amino acids. Here the CDR3 reads CASSIARSSYEQYF.

The genes are TRBV7-8 and TRBJ1-1. CDR3 length: 16 amino acids. CDR1 is SGHVS and CDR2 is FQNEAQ in the germline V gene. The chain's CDR3 is CASSFLQRLPNTEAFF. The whole variable domain, filled in from reference TRBV7-8 and TRBJ1-1, reads GAGVSQSPRYKVAKRGQDVALRCDPISGHVSLFWYQQALGQGPEFLTYFQNEAQLDKSGLPSDRFFAERPEGSVSTLKIQRTQQEDSAVYLCASSFLQRLPNTEAFFGQGTRLTVV.

J is TRBJ2-1 and V is TRBV3-1; the TRBD1 assignment by TCRdb is unverifiable without DNA. The CDR3 extends over 16 amino acids. From germline, CDR1 is LGHDT and CDR2 YNNKEL (reference sequence). The CDR3 reads CASSHRRGLSYNEQFF.

The genes are TRBV18 and TRBJ1-1; the D call of TRBD1 rests on TCRdb alone, since no DNA is present to check it. This CDR3 has 13 amino acids. CDR1 is KGHSH and CDR2 is LQKENI in the germline V gene. This CDR3 is CASSQGLEGEAFF.

This sequence joins TRBV12-3 or TRBV12-4 and TRBJ2-7; the D gene TCRdb calls, TRBD1, cannot be checked with no DNA. The CDR3 has 16 amino acids. The CDR3 is CASSYHGQGSSYEQYF.

This chain uses TRBV7-3 with TRBJ2-6. This CDR3 is 14 amino acids long. Germline CDR1 SGHTA, CDR2 FQGTGA. This chain's CDR3 is CASSLSRGANVLTF. The full variable domain, rest sourced from reference TRBV7-3 and TRBJ2-6, is GAGVSQTPSNKVTEKGKYVELRCDPISGHTALYWYRQSLGQGPEFLIYFQGTGAADDSGLPNDRFFAVRPEGSVSTLKIQRTERGDSAVYLCASSLSRGANVLTFGAGSRLTVL.

The rearrangement links TRBV5-1 to TRBJ1-2. CDR1 and CDR2 (germline): SGHRS, YFSETQ. The CDR3 sequence is 16 residues long. The CDR3 sequence is CASSPVRIGKGDGYTF.

This sequence joins TRBV7-9 and TRBJ2-3; TCRdb designates TRBD2, a call that cannot be tested without DNA. CDR3 size: 17 residues. CDR1 SEHNR and CDR2 FQNEAQ come from the germline V gene (reference sequence). The CDR3 loop reads CASSRNLAGASTDTQYF. The whole variable domain, filled in from reference TRBV7-9 and TRBJ2-3, reads DTGVSQNPRHKITKRGQNVTFRCDPISEHNRLYWYRQTLGQGPEFLTYFQNEAQLEKSRLLSDRFSAERPKGSFSTLEIQRTEQGDSAMYLCASSRNLAGASTDTQYFGPGTRLTVL.

The rearrangement uses TRBV18 and TRBJ1-4. The CDR3 is 14 amino acids. Germline values: CDR1 KGHSH, CDR2 LQKENI. The CDR3 reads CASSPSPTNEKLFF.

This sequence joins TRBV6-5 and TRBJ1-2; TCRdb's D call, TRBD1, is unchecked because there is no DNA. Germline V lookup: CDR1 MNHEY, CDR2 SVGAGI. The length of the CDR3 is 18 residues. CDR3 in amino acids: CASSYGGTGGPHLYGYTF.

The rearrangement joins TRBV12-3 or TRBV12-4 to TRBJ2-3; the D gene TCRdb calls, TRBD1, cannot be checked with no DNA. This CDR3 spans 14 amino acids. The CDR3: CASSQGLVTDTQYF.

This sequence joins TRBV12-3 or TRBV12-4 and TRBJ1-2; TCRdb calls TRBD1, which cannot be checked without DNA. CDR3 size: 13 residues. Here the CDR3 reads CASSLGPGLGYTF.

The gene calls are TRBV12-3 or TRBV12-4 and TRBJ1-6; TCRdb indicates TRBD1, and absent DNA this call remains unverified. This CDR3 has 12 amino acids. CDR3 amino acids: CASSAPRTPLHF.

V and J are TRBV12-3 or TRBV12-4 and TRBJ2-7; TCRdb outputs TRBD1, but without DNA this stays unchecked. The CDR3 contains 15 residues. The CDR3 here is CASTTGQLSSYEQYF.

V and J are TRBV12-3 or TRBV12-4 and TRBJ2-3; absent DNA, TCRdb's TRBD1 call cannot be checked. CDR3 length: 14 amino acids. This CDR3 is CASSPGGSTDTQYF.

V is TRBV7-9 and J is TRBJ2-2; lacking DNA, the TRBD1 call made by TCRdb goes unchecked. The germline gives CDR1 SEHNR, CDR2 FQNEAQ (reference sequence). There are 17 residues in the CDR3. The CDR3 loop reads CASSPTRQGRYTGELFF.